This is a list of T cell receptor beta chains from one sample in a study of blood T cell repertoires in COVID-19. Assay: immunoSEQ multiplex PCR; the TCRdb copy retains only in-frame clones and omits some. This sample has around 300,000 clones, with approximately 86% found just once. The sample comprised peripheral blood. Source of these receptors: a man aged 18-30 years with active or convalescent COVID-19. Both conserved end residues are part of each CDR3. The D gene is left open where the match is weak. Some rows have no size entry. The others give once, few or many, or a class for an expanded clone.

TGTGCCAGCAGTTACTTTGGGTACCAGGGGAACACTGAAGCTTTCTTT	CASSYFGYQGNTEAFF	NA	NA	TRBV6-2/TRBV6-3	TRBJ1-1
TGTGCCAGCAGCACGACTGAGGCCAACGTCCTGACTTTC	CASSTTEANVLTF	NA	once	TRBV6-5	TRBJ2-6
TGTGCCAGCAGCTTAAGTCGCACAGAATACGAGCAGTACTTC	CASSLSRTEYEQYF	NA	NA	TRBV7-2	TRBJ2-7
TGTGCCAGCAGCACTAAAGACAGGGTGAACACTGAAGCTTTCTTT	CASSTKDRVNTEAFF	TRBD1	NA	TRBV7-9	TRBJ1-1
TGCGCCAGCAGCCAGGCAGGATGGAACACCGGGGAGCTGTTTTTT	CASSQAGWNTGELFF	NA	NA	TRBV4-1	TRBJ2-2
TGTGCCAGCAGTGATAACAGGGTTGTCGAGCAGTTCTTC	CASSDNRVVEQFF	NA	NA	TRBV12-3/TRBV12-4	TRBJ2-1
TGTGCCACCAGCACTCCACAGGGGGGATACTCCTACGAGCAGTACTTC	CATSTPQGGYSYEQYF	TRBD1	NA	TRBV15	TRBJ2-7
TGTGCCAGCAGCTTTCAAGACAGCCTCCGGGATCAGCCCCAGCATTTT	CASSFQDSLRDQPQHF	NA	once	TRBV7-8	TRBJ1-5
TGTGCCAGCAGCTTCGGCTCCTACGAGCAGTACTTC	CASSFGSYEQYF	NA	NA	TRBV7-9	TRBJ2-7
TGTGCCAGCAGTTACCTGCGCCAGGGGGGCGGCACAGATACGCAGTATTTT	CASSYLRQGGGTDTQYF	NA	NA	TRBV6-2/TRBV6-3	TRBJ2-3
TGTGCCAGCAGTTACTCGACTAGTTCCTACGAGCAGTACTTC	CASSYSTSSYEQYF	NA	few	TRBV6-2/TRBV6-3	TRBJ2-7
TGTGCCAGCAGCTTAGCGCGGGGTGGGCAAAGATCAATCTACGAGCAGTACTTC	CASSLARGGQRSIYEQYF	NA	NA	TRBV7-8	TRBJ2-7
TGTGCCAGCTCATCGGGGACAGGGGGTCGAGAGCAGTACTTC	CASSSGTGGREQYF	TRBD1	NA	TRBV18	TRBJ2-7
TGCAGCGTCACTTTGACAGGAGACAAAGGTTATGGCTACACCTTC	CSVTLTGDKGYGYTF	NA	once	TRBV29-1	TRBJ1-2
TGTGCCAGCAGTTACTCGACAGGCATGAACACTGAAGCTTTCTTT	CASSYSTGMNTEAFF	NA	NA	TRBV6-5	TRBJ1-1
TGTGCTAGTGCACCGCCGCGTGGCAATGAGCAGTTCTTC	CASAPPRGNEQFF	NA	NA	TRBV12-5	TRBJ2-1
TGCAGCGTTGCCTCAGACAGCTCCTATAATTCACCCCTCCACTTT	CSVASDSSYNSPLHF	NA	NA	TRBV29-1	TRBJ1-6
TGTGCCAGCCACCGGACAGGATTTAACTATGGCTACACCTTC	CASHRTGFNYGYTF	TRBD1	NA	TRBV19	TRBJ1-2
TGTGCCAGCAGCTTAGAAGCCCTGCTCGGGGACTATGGCTACACCTTC	CASSLEALLGDYGYTF	NA	NA	TRBV7-9	TRBJ1-2
TGTGCCAGCAGTGACCGACTAGCGGGAGTGGAGACCCAGTACTTC	CASSDRLAGVETQYF	TRBD2	once	TRBV2	TRBJ2-5
TGCGCCAGCAGCGACAGCGGACTAGCCACAACAACAGATACGCAGTATTTT	CASSDSGLATTTDTQYF	TRBD2	once	TRBV5-1	TRBJ2-3
TGCGCCAGCAGCCAAGCATACAGGAAGTACACTGAAGCTTTCTTT	CASSQAYRKYTEAFF	NA	NA	TRBV4-3	TRBJ1-1
TGTGCCAGCAGCCTTCAACTAGCGGGAGAGGCCTACGAGCAGTACTTC	CASSLQLAGEAYEQYF	TRBD2	NA	TRBV3-1/TRBV3-2	TRBJ2-7
TGTGCCAGCAGCTTAAGGACAGTCGATTCTAACTATGGCTACACCTTC	CASSLRTVDSNYGYTF	NA	NA	TRBV7-6	TRBJ1-2
TGTGCCACCAGCAGAGCCGGACAGGGGGCGGGTGGCTACACCTTC	CATSRAGQGAGGYTF	TRBD1	once	TRBV15	TRBJ1-2
TGCGCCAGCAGCCCCGAGCCCCAGGGCCCGTCCGAGCAGTACTTC	CASSPEPQGPSEQYF	NA	NA	TRBV4-1	TRBJ2-7
TGTGCCAGCAGTGTGGTGGGAGGGTCATACAATGAGCAGTTCTTC	CASSVVGGSYNEQFF	TRBD2	NA	TRBV2	TRBJ2-1
TGTGCCAGCAGCTTCGCTTCGACTAGCGGGACAGATACGCAGTATTTT	CASSFASTSGTDTQYF	TRBD2	NA	TRBV7-9	TRBJ2-3
TGCGCCAGCAGCCGAGAGCAGACTAGCATCCTCCACGAGCAGTACTTC	CASSREQTSILHEQYF	TRBD2	NA	TRBV4-1	TRBJ2-7
TGCGCCAGCAGCTTTGGCCACCGGGAAACAGCCTACTCTGGGGCCAACGTCCTGACTTTC	CASSFGHRETAYSGANVLTF	NA	NA	TRBV5-1	TRBJ2-6